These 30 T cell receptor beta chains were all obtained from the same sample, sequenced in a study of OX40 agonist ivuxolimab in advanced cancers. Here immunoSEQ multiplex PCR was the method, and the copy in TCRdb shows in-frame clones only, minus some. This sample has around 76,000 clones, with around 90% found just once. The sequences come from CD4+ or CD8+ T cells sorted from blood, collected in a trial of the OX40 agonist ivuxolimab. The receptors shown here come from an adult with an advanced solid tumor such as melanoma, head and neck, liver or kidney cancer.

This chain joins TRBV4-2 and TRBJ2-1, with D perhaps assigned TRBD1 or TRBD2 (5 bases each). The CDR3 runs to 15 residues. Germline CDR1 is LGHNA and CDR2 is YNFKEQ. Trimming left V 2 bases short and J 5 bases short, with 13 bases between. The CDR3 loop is CASSQFGTEHNEQFF. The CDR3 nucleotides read TGTGCCAGCAGCCAATTCGGGACCGAACACAATGAGCAGTTCTTC.

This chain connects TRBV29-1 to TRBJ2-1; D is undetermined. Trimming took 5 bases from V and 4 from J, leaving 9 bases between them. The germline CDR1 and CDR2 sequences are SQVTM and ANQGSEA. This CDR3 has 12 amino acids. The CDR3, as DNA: TGCAGCGTTTGGAGTGTTTACAATGAGCAGTTCTTC. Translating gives CSVWSVYNEQFF.

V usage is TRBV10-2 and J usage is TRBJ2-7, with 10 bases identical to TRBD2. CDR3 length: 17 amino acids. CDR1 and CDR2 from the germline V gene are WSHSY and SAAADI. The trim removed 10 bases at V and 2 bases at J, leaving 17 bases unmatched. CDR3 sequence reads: CATRPGLATPSPYEQYF. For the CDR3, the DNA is TGCGCCACCCGACCGGGACTAGCGACACCCAGCCCCTACGAGCAGTACTTC.

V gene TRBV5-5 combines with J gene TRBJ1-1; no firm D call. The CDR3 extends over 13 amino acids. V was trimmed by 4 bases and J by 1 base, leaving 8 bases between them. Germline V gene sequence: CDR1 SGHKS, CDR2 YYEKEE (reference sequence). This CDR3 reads CASSVARNTEAFF. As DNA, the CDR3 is TGTGCCAGCAGCGTTGCGCGGAACACTGAAGCTTTCTTT.

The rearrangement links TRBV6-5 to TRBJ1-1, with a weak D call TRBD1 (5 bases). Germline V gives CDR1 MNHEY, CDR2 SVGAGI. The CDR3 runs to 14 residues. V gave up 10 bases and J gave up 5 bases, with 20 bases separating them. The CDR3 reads CATRLGTFSTEAFF. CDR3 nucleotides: TGTGCCACACGCCTCGGGACGTTTAGTACTGAAGCTTTCTTT.

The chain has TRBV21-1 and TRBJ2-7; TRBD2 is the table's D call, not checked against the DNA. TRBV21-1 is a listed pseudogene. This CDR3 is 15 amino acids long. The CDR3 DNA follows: TGTGCCAGCAGCAAAGTCGGCGGGTACACCTACGAGCAGTACTTC. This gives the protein CASSKVGGYTYEQYF.

The chain's CDR3 is CASSQRGARQGEQYF. DNA for the CDR3: TGTGCCAGCAGCCAACGAGGGGCTCGACAGGGCGAGCAGTACTTC. This sequence joins TRBV27 and TRBJ2-7, with 7 positions matching TRBD1. This CDR3 has 15 amino acids. CDR1 and CDR2 (germline): MNHEY, SMNVEV (reference sequence). V lost 6 bases, J lost 6 bases, and 14 bases stayed unmatched.

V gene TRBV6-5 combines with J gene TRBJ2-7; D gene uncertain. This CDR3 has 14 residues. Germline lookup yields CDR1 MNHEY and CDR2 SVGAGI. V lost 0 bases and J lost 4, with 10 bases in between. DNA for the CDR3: TGTGCCAGCAGTTACTCCACCGAGGAGTACGAGCAGTACTTC. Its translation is CASSYSTEEYEQYF.

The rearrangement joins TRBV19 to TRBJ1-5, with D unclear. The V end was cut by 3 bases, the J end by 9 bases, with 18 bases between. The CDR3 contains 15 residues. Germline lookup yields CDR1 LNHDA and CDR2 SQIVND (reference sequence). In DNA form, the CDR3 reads TGTGCCAGTAGTATCGGGTTGGCGGCCTCTTGGCCCCAGCATTTT. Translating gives CASSIGLAASWPQHF.

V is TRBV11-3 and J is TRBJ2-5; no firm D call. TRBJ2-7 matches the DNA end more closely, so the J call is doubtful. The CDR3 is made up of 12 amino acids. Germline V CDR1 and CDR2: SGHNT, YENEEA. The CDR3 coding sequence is TGTGCCAGCAGCTTAAGACTCTACGAGCAGTACTTC. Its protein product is CASSLRLYEQYF.

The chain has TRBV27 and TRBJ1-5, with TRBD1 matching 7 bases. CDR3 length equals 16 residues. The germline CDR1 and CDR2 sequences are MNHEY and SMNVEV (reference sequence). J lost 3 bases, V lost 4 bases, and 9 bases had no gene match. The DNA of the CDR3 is TGTGCCAGCAGTTCCCTTTTAGGGGGCCCCAATCAGCCCCAGCATTTT. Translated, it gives CASSSLLGGPNQPQHF.

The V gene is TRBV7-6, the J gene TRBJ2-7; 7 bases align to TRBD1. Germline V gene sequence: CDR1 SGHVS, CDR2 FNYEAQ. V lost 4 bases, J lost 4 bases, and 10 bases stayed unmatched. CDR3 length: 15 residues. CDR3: CASSSSSGQTYEQYF. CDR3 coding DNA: TGTGCCAGCAGCTCGAGCTCGGGACAGACTTACGAGCAGTACTTC.

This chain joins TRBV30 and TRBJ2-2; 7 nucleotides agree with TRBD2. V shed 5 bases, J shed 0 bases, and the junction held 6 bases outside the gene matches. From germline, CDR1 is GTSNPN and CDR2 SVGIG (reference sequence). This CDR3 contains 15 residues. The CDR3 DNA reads TGTGCCTGGGATAGAAGCGGGGCGAACACCGGGGAGCTGTTTTTT. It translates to CAWDRSGANTGELFF.

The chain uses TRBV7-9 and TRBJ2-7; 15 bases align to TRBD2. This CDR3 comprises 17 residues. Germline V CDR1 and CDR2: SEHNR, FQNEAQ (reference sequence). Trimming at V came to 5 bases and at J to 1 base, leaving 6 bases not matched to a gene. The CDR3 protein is CASSTGTSGRQSYEQYF. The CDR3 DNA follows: TGTGCCAGCAGCACCGGGACTAGCGGGAGGCAATCCTACGAGCAGTACTTC.

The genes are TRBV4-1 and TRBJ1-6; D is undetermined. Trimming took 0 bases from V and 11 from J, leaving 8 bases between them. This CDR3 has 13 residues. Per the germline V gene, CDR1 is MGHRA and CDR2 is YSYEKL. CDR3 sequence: CASSQELGTPLHF. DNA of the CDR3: TGCGCCAGCAGCCAAGAATTGGGGACACCCCTCCACTTT.

The CDR3 nucleotides read TGTGCCAGCAGCCTCCTAACCGGGGAGCTGTTTTTT. Translating gives CASSLLTGELFF. J is TRBJ2-2 and V is TRBV4-2, with D uncertain. From germline, CDR1 is LGHNA and CDR2 YNFKEQ. This CDR3 is built from 12 residues. V was pared by 4 bases and J by 5 bases, with 5 bases between.

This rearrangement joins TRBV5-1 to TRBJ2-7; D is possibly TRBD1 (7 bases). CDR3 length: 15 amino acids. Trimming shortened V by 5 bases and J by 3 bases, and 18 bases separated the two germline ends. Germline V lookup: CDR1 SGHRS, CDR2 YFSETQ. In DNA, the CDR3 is TGCGCCAGCAGTTCGGCGGGGACAGATTACTACGAGCAGTACTTC. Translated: CASSSAGTDYYEQYF.

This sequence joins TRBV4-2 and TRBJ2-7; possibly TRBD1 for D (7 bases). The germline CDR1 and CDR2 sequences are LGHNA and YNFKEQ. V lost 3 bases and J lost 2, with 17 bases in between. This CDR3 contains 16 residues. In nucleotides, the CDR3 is TGTGCCAGCAGCCAGGCGGGACAGCCGAACCCCTACGAGCAGTACTTC. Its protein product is CASSQAGQPNPYEQYF.

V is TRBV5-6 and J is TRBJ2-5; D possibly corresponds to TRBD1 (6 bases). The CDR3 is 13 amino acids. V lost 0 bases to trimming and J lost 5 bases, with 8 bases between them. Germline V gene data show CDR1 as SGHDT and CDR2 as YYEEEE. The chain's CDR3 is CASSLGGLETQYF. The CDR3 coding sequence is TGTGCCAGCAGCTTGGGGGGGCTGGAGACCCAGTACTTC.

Written as DNA, the CDR3 is TGTGCCAGCAGCTTGGGGGCGCTCTTTGAAGCTTTCTTT. Protein sequence: CASSLGALFEAFF. This chain uses TRBV5-8 with TRBJ1-1; D is unclear. CDR1 is SGHTS and CDR2 is YDEGEE in the germline V gene. Trimming shortened V by 0 bases and J by 7 bases, and 10 bases separated the two germline ends. The CDR3 sequence is 13 residues long.

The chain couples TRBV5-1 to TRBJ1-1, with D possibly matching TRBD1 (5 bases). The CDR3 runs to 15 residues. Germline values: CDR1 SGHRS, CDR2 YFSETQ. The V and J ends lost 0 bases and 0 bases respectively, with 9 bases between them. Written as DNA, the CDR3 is TGCGCCAGCAGCTTGGGACAGATGATGAACACTGAAGCTTTCTTT. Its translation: CASSLGQMMNTEAFF. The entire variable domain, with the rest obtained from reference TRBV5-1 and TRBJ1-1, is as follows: KAGVTQTPRYLIKTRGQQVTLSCSPISGHRSVSWYQQTPGQGLQFLFEYFSETQRNKGNFPGRFSGRQFSNSRSEMNVSTLELGDSALYLCASSLGQMMNTEAFFGQGTRLTVV.

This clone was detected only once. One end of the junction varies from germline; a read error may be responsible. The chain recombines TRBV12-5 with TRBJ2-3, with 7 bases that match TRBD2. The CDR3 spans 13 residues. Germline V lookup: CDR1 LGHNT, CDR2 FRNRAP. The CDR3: CASGAGVRDTQYF. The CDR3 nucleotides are TGTGCAAGTGGGGCGGGAGTCAGGGATACGCAGTATTTT.

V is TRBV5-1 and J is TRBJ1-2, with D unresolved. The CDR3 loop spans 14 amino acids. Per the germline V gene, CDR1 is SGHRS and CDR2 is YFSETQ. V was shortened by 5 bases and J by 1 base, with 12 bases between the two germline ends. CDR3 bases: TGCGCCAGCAGGCATACCGGGAGTAACTATGGCTACACCTTC. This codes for CASRHTGSNYGYTF.

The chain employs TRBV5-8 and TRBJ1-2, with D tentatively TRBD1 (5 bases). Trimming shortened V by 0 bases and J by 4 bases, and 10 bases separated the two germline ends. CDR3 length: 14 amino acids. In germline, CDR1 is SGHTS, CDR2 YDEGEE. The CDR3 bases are TGTGCCAGCAGCTTGGCCACAGGATCCTATGGCTACACCTTC. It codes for CASSLATGSYGYTF.

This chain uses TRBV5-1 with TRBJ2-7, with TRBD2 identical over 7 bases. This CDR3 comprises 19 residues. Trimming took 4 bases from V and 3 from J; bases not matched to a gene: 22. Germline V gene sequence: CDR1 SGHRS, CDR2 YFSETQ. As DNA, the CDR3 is TGCGCCAGCAGCCCACTTGGGGAGTTTACTAGCGCACAATACTACGAGCAGTACTTC. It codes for CASSPLGEFTSAQYYEQYF.

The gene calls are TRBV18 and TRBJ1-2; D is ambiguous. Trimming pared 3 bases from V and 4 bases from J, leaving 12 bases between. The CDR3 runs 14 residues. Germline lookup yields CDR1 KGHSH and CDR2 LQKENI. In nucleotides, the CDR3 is TGTGCCAGCTCACCGGCGATGAGGGCCTATGGCTACACCTTC. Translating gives CASSPAMRAYGYTF.

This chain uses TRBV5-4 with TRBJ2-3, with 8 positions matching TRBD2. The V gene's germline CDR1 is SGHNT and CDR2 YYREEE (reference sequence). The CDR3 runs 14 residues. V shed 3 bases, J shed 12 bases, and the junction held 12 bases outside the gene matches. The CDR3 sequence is CASSSESGSQYQYF. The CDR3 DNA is TGTGCCAGCAGCTCCGAAAGCGGGAGCCAATATCAGTATTTT.

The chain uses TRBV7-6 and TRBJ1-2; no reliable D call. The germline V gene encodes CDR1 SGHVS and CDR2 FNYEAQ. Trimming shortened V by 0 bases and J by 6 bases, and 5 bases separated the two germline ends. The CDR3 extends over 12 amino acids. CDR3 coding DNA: TGTGCCAGCAGCTTAGCGTCCAATGGCTACACCTTC. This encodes CASSLASNGYTF.

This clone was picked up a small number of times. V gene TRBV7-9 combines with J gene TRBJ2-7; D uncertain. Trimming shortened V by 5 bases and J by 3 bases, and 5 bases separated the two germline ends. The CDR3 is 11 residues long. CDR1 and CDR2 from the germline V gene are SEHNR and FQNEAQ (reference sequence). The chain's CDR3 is CASSPYYEQYF. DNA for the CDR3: TGTGCCAGCAGCCCTTACTACGAGCAGTACTTC.

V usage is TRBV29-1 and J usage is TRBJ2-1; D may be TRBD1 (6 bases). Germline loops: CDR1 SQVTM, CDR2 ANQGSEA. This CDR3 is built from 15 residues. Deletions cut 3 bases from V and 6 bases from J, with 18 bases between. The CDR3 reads CSVDPRAGAGNEQFF. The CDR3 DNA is TGCAGCGTTGACCCAAGGGCAGGGGCCGGCAATGAGCAGTTCTTC.